The sequence of this T cell receptor beta chain was determined in a study of T cell changes during pregnancy in multiple sclerosis. The length of the CDR3 is 13 residues. Trimming took 6 bases from V and 6 from J, leaving 12 bases between them. Germline V CDR1 and CDR2: MDHEN, SYDVKM. Profiled with immunoSEQ multiplex PCR; TCRdb holds only in-frame clones, not every one. The table includes roughly 43,000 clones, 90% to 95% detected once. The source is a female donor with multiple sclerosis, enrolled in a pregnancy study. V and J are TRBV28 and TRBJ1-5; TRBD1 is a possible D gene (5 bases). The sequencing here drew on CD4+ T cells from peripheral blood mononuclear cells, taken in the third trimester of pregnancy. The CDR3 loop is CASRESGIQPQHF. The DNA of the CDR3 is TGTGCCAGCAGAGAATCAGGGATTCAGCCCCAGCATTTT.